This TCR beta chain was obtained from a study of T cell responses to AZD1222 COVID-19 vaccine. As for this clone: What it binds is not known.

Study results and limitations: Vaccine-associated CD4 TCRs spanned spike, dominant at 160-218 and 743-854. The reported proportion of spike-specific TCRs targeting unmutated variant regions was nearly half.

The protocol was immunoSEQ multiplex PCR, while the TCRdb copy is restricted to in-frame clones and leaves out a portion. The sample holds some 130,000 clones; 85% to 90% are singletons and the top ten take 20% to 25%. V shed 6 bases and J 3 bases; nucleotides not matched to a gene: 4. This CDR3 region has 12 residues. CDR1 and CDR2 from the germline V gene are SQVTM and ANQGSEA. The receptor's source is an adult in good health. The sequenced sample was peripheral blood, obtained on day 0 of AZD1222 vaccination. This chain joins TRBV29-1 and TRBJ1-1, with TRBD1 identical over 7 bases. The CDR3 nucleotides read TGCAGCGTAGGGCAGGGGGACACTGAAGCTTTCTTT. Its protein product is CSVGQGDTEAFF.